The sequence of this T cell receptor beta chain was determined in a study of identical twins. Study-level findings and limits: High-abundance cord blood beta clonotypes had fewer insertions; memory repertoires showed none.

In this sample, this clonotype turned up a few times. Its specificity is not known. TCRdb itself ran the 5' RACE reads through MiXCR, one entry per CDR3 protein. Of some 190,000 distinct CDR3 sequences listed, 15% are singletons. This sample was shared with a second study, whose subject was T cells expressing NK-cell markers. Turning to that study: Top CD8+ clonotypes included the dominant CD3+CD56+NKG2C+ clonotypes in six donors. These same clonotypes (in several donors) also led the CD3+CD56-NKG2C+ fraction.

Sequenced sample: CD8+ T cells sorted from blood. The clonotype comes from a woman aged 18 to 35 in good health.

CDR3 residues: CSARDAAYEQYF. CDR3 nucleotides: TGCAGTGCTAGAGATGCCGCCTACGAGCAGTACTTC. The chain uses TRBV20-1 and TRBJ2-7, with D uncertain. The germline V and J ends were trimmed by 0 bases and 2 bases, with 5 bases remaining between them. The CDR3 is 12 amino acids. CDR1 is DFQATT and CDR2 is SNEGSKA in the germline V gene (reference sequence).